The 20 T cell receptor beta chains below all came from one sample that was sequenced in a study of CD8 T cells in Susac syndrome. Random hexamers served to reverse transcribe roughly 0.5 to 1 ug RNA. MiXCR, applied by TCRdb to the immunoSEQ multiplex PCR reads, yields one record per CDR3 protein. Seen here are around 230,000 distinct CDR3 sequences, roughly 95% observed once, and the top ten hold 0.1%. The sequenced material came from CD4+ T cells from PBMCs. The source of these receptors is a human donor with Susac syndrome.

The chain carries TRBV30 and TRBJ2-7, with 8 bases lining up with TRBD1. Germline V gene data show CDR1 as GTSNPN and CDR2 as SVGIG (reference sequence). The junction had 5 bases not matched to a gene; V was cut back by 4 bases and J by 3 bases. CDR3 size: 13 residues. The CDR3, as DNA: TGTGCCTGGAACCGGGGGACAGGCTACGAGCAGTACTTC. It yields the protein CAWNRGTGYEQYF.

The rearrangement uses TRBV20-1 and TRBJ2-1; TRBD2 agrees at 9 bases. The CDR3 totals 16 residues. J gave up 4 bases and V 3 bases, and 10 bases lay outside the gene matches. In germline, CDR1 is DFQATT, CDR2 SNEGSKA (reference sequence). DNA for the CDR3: TGCAGTGCTAGTGTCCCGACTAGCGGCCCATACAATGAGCAGTTCTTC. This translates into CSASVPTSGPYNEQFF.

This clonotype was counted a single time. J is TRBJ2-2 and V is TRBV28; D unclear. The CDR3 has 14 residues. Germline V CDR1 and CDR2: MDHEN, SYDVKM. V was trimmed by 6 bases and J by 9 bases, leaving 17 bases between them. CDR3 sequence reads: CASSYNRHSRELFF. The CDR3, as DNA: TGTGCCAGCAGCTATAATCGCCACTCGCGGGAGCTGTTTTTT.

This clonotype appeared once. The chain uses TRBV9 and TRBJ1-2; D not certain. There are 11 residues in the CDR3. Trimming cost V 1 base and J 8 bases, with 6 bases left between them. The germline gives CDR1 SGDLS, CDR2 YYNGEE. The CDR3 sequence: CASSVLGGYTF. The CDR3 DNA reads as TGTGCCAGCAGCGTACTGGGAGGCTACACCTTC. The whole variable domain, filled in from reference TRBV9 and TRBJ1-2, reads DSGVTQTPKHLITATGQRVTLRCSPRSGDLSVYWYQQSLDQGLQFLIQYYNGEERAKGNILERFSAQQFPDLHSELNLSSLELGDSALYFCASSVLGGYTFGSGTRLTVV.

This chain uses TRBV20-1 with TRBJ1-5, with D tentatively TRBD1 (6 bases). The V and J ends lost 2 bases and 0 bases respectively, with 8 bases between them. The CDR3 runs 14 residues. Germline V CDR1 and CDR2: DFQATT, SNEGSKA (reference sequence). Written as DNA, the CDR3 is TGCAGTGCTAGAAGGGGGGATAGCAATCAGCCCCAGCATTTT. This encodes CSARRGDSNQPQHF.

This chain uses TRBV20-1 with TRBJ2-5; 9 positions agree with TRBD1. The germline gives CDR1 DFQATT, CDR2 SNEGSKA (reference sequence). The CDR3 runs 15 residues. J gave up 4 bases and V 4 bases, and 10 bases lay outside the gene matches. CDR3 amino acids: CSAKTGGVSAETQYF. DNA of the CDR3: TGCAGTGCTAAAACAGGGGGCGTAAGTGCAGAGACCCAGTACTTC.

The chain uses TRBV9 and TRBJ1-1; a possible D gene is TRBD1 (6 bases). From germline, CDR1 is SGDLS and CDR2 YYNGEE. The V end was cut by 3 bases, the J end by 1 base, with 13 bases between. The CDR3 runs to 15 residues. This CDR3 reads CASSDREGWNTEAFF. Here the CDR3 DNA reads TGTGCCAGCAGCGACAGGGAGGGGTGGAACACTGAAGCTTTCTTT.

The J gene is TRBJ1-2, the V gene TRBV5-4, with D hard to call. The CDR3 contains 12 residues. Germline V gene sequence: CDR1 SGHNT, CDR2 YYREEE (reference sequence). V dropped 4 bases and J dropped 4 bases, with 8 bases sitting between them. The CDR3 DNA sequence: TGTGCCAGCAGCCCGGATACCTATGGCTACACCTTC. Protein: CASSPDTYGYTF.

CDR3 DNA: TGTGCCTGGAGTGGTTCAGGGGCTATGAGTGCGGGAGTAGGCGAGCAGTACTTC. Translated: CAWSGSGAMSAGVGEQYF. The V and J genes are TRBV30 and TRBJ2-7; D possibly corresponds to TRBD2 (7 bases). This CDR3 has 18 amino acids. The V gene's germline CDR1 is GTSNPN and CDR2 SVGIG (reference sequence). V lost 1 base to trimming and J lost 6 bases, with 28 bases between them.

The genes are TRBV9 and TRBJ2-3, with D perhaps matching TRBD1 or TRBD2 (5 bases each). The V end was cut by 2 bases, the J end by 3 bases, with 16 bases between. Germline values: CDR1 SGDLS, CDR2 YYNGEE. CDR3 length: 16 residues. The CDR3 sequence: CASSVLWDEVTDTQYF. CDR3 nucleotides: TGTGCCAGCAGCGTGTTATGGGACGAAGTAACAGATACGCAGTATTTT.

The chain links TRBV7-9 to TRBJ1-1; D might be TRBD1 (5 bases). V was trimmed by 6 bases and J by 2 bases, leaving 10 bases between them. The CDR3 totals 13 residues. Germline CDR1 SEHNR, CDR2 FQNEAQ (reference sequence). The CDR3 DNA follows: TGTGCCAGCAGTAAGGGGACCAACACTGAAGCTTTCTTT. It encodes CASSKGTNTEAFF.

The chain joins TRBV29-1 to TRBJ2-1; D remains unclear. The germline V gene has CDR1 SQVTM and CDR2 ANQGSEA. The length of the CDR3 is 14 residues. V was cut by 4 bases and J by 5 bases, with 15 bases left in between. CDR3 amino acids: CSVGRRYANNEQFF. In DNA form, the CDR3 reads TGCAGCGTTGGTAGAAGGTACGCGAACAATGAGCAGTTCTTC.

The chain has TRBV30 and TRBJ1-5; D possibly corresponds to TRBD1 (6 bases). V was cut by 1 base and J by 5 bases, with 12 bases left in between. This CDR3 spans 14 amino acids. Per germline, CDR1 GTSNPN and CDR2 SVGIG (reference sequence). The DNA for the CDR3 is TGTGCCTGGAGTGCCGGACAGCCCCATCAGCCCCAGCATTTT. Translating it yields CAWSAGQPHQPQHF.

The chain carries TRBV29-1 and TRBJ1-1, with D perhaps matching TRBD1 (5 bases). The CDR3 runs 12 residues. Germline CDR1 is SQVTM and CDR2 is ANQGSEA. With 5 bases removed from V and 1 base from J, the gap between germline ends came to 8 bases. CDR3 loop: CSVQGQNTEAFF. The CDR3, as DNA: TGCAGCGTTCAGGGTCAGAACACTGAAGCTTTCTTT.

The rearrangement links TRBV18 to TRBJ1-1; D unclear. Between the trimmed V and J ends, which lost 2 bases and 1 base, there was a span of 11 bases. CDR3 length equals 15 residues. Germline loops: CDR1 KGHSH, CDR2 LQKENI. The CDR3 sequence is CASSPKGGKNTEAFF. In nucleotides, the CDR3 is TGTGCCAGCTCACCAAAGGGCGGGAAGAACACTGAAGCTTTCTTT.

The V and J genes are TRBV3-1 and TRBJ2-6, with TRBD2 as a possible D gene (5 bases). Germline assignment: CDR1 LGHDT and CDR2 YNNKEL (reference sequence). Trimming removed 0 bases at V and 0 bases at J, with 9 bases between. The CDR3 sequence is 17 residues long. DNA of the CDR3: TGTGCCAGCAGCCAAGATGCGAGGGCCTCTGGGGCCAACGTCCTGACTTTC. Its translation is CASSQDARASGANVLTF.

CDR3 DNA sequence: TGTGCCAGTAAAGCGGGTCCGAGCTCCTACGAGCAGTACTTC. Translating gives CASKAGPSSYEQYF. The V and J genes are TRBV19 and TRBJ2-7, with D possibly TRBD2 on 6 matching bases. The germline CDR1 and CDR2 sequences are LNHDA and SQIVND (reference sequence). CDR3 length: 14 amino acids. Trimming removed 7 bases at V and 0 bases at J, with 13 bases between.

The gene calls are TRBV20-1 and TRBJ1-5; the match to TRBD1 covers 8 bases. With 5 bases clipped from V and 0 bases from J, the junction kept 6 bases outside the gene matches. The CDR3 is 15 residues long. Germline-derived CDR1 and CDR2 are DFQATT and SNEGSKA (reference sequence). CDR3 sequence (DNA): TGCAGTGCTGAAAAGGACAGGGATAGCAATCAGCCCCAGCATTTT. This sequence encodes CSAEKDRDSNQPQHF.

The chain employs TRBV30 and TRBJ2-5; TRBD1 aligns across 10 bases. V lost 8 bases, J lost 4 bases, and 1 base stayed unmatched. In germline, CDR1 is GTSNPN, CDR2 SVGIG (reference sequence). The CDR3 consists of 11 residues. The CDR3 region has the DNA TGTGCCCGGGACAGGGGAGAGACCCAGTACTTC. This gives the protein CARDRGETQYF.

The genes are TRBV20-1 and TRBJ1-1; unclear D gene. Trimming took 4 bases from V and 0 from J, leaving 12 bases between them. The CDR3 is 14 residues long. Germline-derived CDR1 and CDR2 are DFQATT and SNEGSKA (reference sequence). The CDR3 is CSATPGRLNTEAFF. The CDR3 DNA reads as TGCAGTGCTACCCCTGGCAGGTTGAACACTGAAGCTTTCTTT.